These 22 T cell receptor beta chains share one sample of origin, sequenced in a study of shared clonotypes between healthy human individuals. Only in-frame clones appear in the TCRdb table, and some are missing; sequencing was by immunoSEQ multiplex PCR. Of approximately 340,000 clones listed, less than 75% are singletons. The sequencing input was memory CD4+ T cells sorted from blood. Specified subset: CD45RA-negative fraction. Receptors originate from a man aged 25-45 years in good health.

V gene TRBV6-1 combines with J gene TRBJ1-2, with no clear D. The CDR3 length is 11 residues. The V end lost 6 bases, the J end lost 3 bases, and 5 bases lay between the germline ends. In germline, CDR1 is MNHNS, CDR2 SASEGT. CDR3 protein: CASRVYYGYTF. The CDR3, as DNA: TGTGCCAGCAGAGTATACTATGGCTACACCTTC.

In this sample, this clone turned up once. The chain has TRBV6-6 and TRBJ2-7, with D maybe TRBD2 (5 bases). This CDR3 contains 15 residues. Trimming pared 2 bases from V and 7 bases from J, leaving 18 bases between. Germline CDR1 MNHNY, CDR2 SVGAGI (reference sequence). The CDR3 here is CASSYAPLYSGEQYF. The CDR3 nucleotides are TGTGCCAGCAGTTACGCCCCGCTCTACTCGGGGGAGCAGTACTTC.

The rearrangement uses TRBV4-3 and TRBJ2-1; no firm D call. Germline values: CDR1 LGHNA, CDR2 YSLEER. The V end lost 0 bases, the J end lost 1 base, and 16 bases lay between the germline ends. The CDR3 totals 18 residues. CDR3 nucleotides: TGCGCCAGCAGCCAAGATAGCCTCGCGGCTCCGTCCTACAATGAGCAGTTCTTC. It translates to CASSQDSLAAPSYNEQFF.

The chain has TRBV27 and TRBJ2-5, with TRBD2 matching 7 bases. V lost 4 bases and J lost 1; bases outside the gene matches: 6. This CDR3 comprises 15 residues. CDR1 is MNHEY and CDR2 is SMNVEV in the germline V gene (reference sequence). The CDR3 DNA follows: TGTGCCAGCAGTTCCCCTTCTAGCGGCCAAGAGACCCAGTACTTC. Protein sequence: CASSSPSSGQETQYF.

The chain recombines TRBV5-1 with TRBJ2-5; D not certain. The CDR3 sequence is 13 residues long. V gave up 3 bases and J gave up 9 bases, with 15 bases separating them. Germline assignment: CDR1 SGHRS and CDR2 YFSETQ. The chain's CDR3 is CASSSDGGGAQYF. CDR3 coding DNA: TGCGCCAGCAGCTCGGACGGCGGTGGGGCCCAGTACTTC.

As regards this clone: In the same sample, other DNA sequences code for this CDR3. The rearrangement uses TRBV28 and TRBJ2-5, with D unresolved. CDR3 length: 12 residues. V was pared by 6 bases and J by 5 bases, with 10 bases between. CDR1 MDHEN and CDR2 SYDVKM come from the germline V gene. In nucleotides, the CDR3 is TGTGCCAGCAGCCCCCGGACGGAGACCCAGTACTTC. This translates into CASSPRTETQYF.

The chain couples TRBV5-1 to TRBJ2-1; 8 nucleotides line up with TRBD2. After removal of 3 bases from V and 8 bases from J, the junction contained 7 bases not matched to a gene. This CDR3 contains 14 residues. Germline V gene data show CDR1 as SGHRS and CDR2 as YFSETQ. The CDR3: CASSWGTSRDEQFF. In nucleotides, the CDR3 is TGCGCCAGCAGCTGGGGGACTAGTAGGGATGAGCAGTTCTTC.

This clone was picked up one time. The chain combines TRBV7-2 with TRBJ2-1, with TRBD2 as a possible D gene (5 bases). The ends were cut back, 5 bases at V and 5 bases at J, with 10 bases in the middle. The CDR3 sequence is 13 residues long. CDR1 SGHTA and CDR2 FQGNSA come from the germline V gene. The DNA for the CDR3 is TGTGCCAGCAGCCTTACTAGGGACAATGAGCAGTTCTTC. Its translation: CASSLTRDNEQFF. Supplemented by reference TRBV7-2 and TRBJ2-1, the full variable domain reads GAGVSQSPSNKVTEKGKDVELRCDPISGHTALYWYRQSLGQGLEFLIYFQGNSAPDKSGLPSDRFSAERTGGSVSTLTIQRTQQEDSAVYLCASSLTRDNEQFFGPGTRLTVL.

The V and J genes are TRBV30 and TRBJ1-5; D remains ambiguous. The V and J ends lost 1 base and 1 base respectively, with 5 bases between them. CDR1 and CDR2 from the germline V gene are GTSNPN and SVGIG (reference sequence). The CDR3 consists of 13 residues. CDR3 in amino acids: CAWSGGSNQPQHF. The CDR3, as DNA: TGTGCCTGGAGTGGCGGGAGCAATCAGCCCCAGCATTTT.

This clone occurred once. The chain uses TRBV5-1 and TRBJ2-5; D ambiguous. This CDR3 is built from 14 residues. Trimming stripped 0 bases from V and 1 base from J, with 7 bases between. Germline loops: CDR1 SGHRS, CDR2 YFSETQ. The chain's CDR3 is CASSLVGFQETQYF. In DNA form, the CDR3 reads TGCGCCAGCAGCTTGGTGGGCTTCCAAGAGACCCAGTACTTC.

V usage is TRBV19 and J usage is TRBJ2-7; TRBD1 agrees at 10 bases. This CDR3 comprises 13 residues. Germline V CDR1 and CDR2: LNHDA, SQIVND (reference sequence). The V and J ends lost 1 base and 6 bases, in that order; junction bases with no gene match: 0. The chain's CDR3 is CASSIGTGGEQYF. CDR3 sequence (DNA): TGTGCCAGTAGTATAGGGACAGGGGGCGAGCAGTACTTC.

This rearrangement joins TRBV5-4 to TRBJ2-1; D not resolved. V was cut by 3 bases and J by 7 bases, with 14 bases left in between. In germline, CDR1 is SGHNT, CDR2 YYREEE (reference sequence). This CDR3 contains 14 residues. The CDR3: CASSSRPDGNEQFF. The CDR3 nucleotides read TGTGCCAGCAGCTCTAGGCCCGATGGGAATGAGCAGTTCTTC.

This clone was recorded a few times. The rearrangement uses TRBV5-5 and TRBJ2-5; D remains ambiguous. Trimming shortened V by 3 bases and J by 1 base, and 10 bases separated the two germline ends. The CDR3 length is 14 residues. CDR1 and CDR2 (germline): SGHKS, YYEKEE (reference sequence). CDR3 in amino acids: CASSSGSLQETQYF. The CDR3 nucleotides read TGTGCCAGCAGCTCCGGGTCCCTCCAAGAGACCCAGTACTTC.

There are a few counts of this clone. This chain joins TRBV30 and TRBJ1-1; D is unresolved. This CDR3 comprises 13 residues. CDR1 and CDR2 (germline): GTSNPN, SVGIG (reference sequence). V dropped 1 base and J dropped 0 bases, with 6 bases sitting between them. CDR3 in amino acids: CAWSELMNTEAFF. The CDR3 DNA is TGTGCCTGGAGTGAGCTCATGAACACTGAAGCTTTCTTT.

As concerns this clone: The sample carries other DNA sequences with the same CDR3. The V gene is TRBV7-9, the J gene TRBJ1-1, with unresolved D. This CDR3 comprises 13 residues. CDR1 and CDR2 from the germline V gene are SEHNR and FQNEAQ (reference sequence). Trimming took off 2 bases at V and 2 bases at J, with 6 bases between the two ends. The CDR3 DNA reads as TGTGCCAGCAGCTTAAGTCTCAACACTGAAGCTTTCTTT. Amino acid sequence: CASSLSLNTEAFF.

This chain links TRBV6-1 with TRBJ1-5; D ambiguous. Trimming took 7 bases from V and 2 from J, leaving 15 bases between them. The CDR3 contains 15 residues. Germline V gene sequence: CDR1 MNHNS, CDR2 SASEGT. CDR3 DNA sequence: TGTGCCAGCACTGCTCTTGTGTCAGGCAATCAGCCCCAGCATTTT. Translation: CASTALVSGNQPQHF.

With regard to this clone: Within the sample, other DNA sequences also encode this same CDR3. The chain combines TRBV7-9 with TRBJ2-6; 7 positions agree with TRBD2. V was pared by 3 bases and J by 2 bases, with 1 base of the junction left unmatched. This CDR3 has 15 residues. Germline-derived CDR1 and CDR2 are SEHNR and FQNEAQ (reference sequence). CDR3 sequence: CASSLGGAGANVLTF. The CDR3 coding sequence is TGTGCCAGCAGCTTGGGGGGGGCTGGGGCCAACGTCCTGACTTTC.

V usage is TRBV5-5 and J usage is TRBJ2-5; D unclear. V lost 4 bases and J lost 3, with 7 bases in between. The CDR3 has 12 amino acids. Germline CDR1 and CDR2: SGHKS and YYEKEE (reference sequence). CDR3 DNA: TGTGCCAGCAGCCGGCCGAAAGAGACCCAGTACTTC. Amino acid sequence: CASSRPKETQYF.

The V gene is TRBV28, the J gene TRBJ1-2; 7 bases are shared with TRBD1. The CDR3 sequence is 12 residues long. V shed 4 bases and J 6 bases; nucleotides not matched to a gene: 2. Germline V gene sequence: CDR1 MDHEN, CDR2 SYDVKM. CDR3 coding DNA: TGTGCCAGCAGTTATACAGGGGATGGCTACACCTTC. It is translated as CASSYTGDGYTF.

V and J are TRBV6-1 and TRBJ2-7; no clear D gene. V lost 3 bases to trimming and J lost 3 bases, with 9 bases between them. Germline-derived CDR1 and CDR2 are MNHNS and SASEGT. This CDR3 spans 13 amino acids. This CDR3 is CASSDLTYYEQYF. CDR3 DNA sequence: TGTGCCAGCAGTGACCTGACATACTACGAGCAGTACTTC.

The chain recombines TRBV11-1 with TRBJ2-3; 7 bases align to TRBD2. V trimming: 5 bases; J trimming: 0 bases; junction bases outside the gene matches: 2. This CDR3 region has 14 residues. The germline V gene has CDR1 SGHAT and CDR2 FQDESV (reference sequence). The CDR3 spells CASSPGRSTDTQYF. The CDR3 DNA reads as TGTGCCAGCAGCCCCGGGAGGAGCACAGATACGCAGTATTTT. Looking up the rest from reference TRBV11-1 and TRBJ2-3 gives the full variable domain: EAEVAQSPRYKITEKSQAVAFWCDPISGHATLYWYRQILGQGPELLVQFQDESVVDDSQLPKDRFSAERLKGVDSTLKIQPAELGDSAMYLCASSPGRSTDTQYFGPGTRLTVL.

This chain joins TRBV9 and TRBJ2-1; 9 nucleotides line up with TRBD1. V was clipped by 3 bases and J by 8 bases; unmatched bases: 9. This CDR3 has 15 residues. Per germline, CDR1 SGDLS and CDR2 YYNGEE. CDR3 sequence reads: CASSAAGTGMDEQFF. CDR3 DNA sequence: TGTGCCAGCAGCGCCGCCGGGACAGGGATGGATGAGCAGTTCTTC.